The present T cell receptor (beta chain) was sequenced within a study of spatial heterogeneity in lung cancer. Overall study context: Fewer alpha-chain than beta-chain sequences were consistently detected. An average of more than ten raw reads was observed per unique TCR and UMI combination.

CDR3 size: 16 residues. Germline-derived CDR1 and CDR2 are LGHNA and YNFKEQ. With 0 bases removed from V and 2 bases from J, the gap between germline ends came to 11 bases. This clonotype is medium-sized (0.01 to 0.1%) in the sample. A single record per CDR3 protein comes from TCRdb applying MiXCR to the 5' RACE reads. The sample carries 6,000 to 6,500 distinct CDR3 sequences, roughly 8% recorded once. Noted time point: sample taken at primary tumor resection. No cell sorting; template was whole RNA from tumor, lung tissue or PBMC. The sequence came from a female donor with early-stage non-small cell lung cancer. Sequenced here: normal lung tissue next to the tumor, sampled at surgery. The V gene is TRBV4-2, the J gene TRBJ2-1; D possibly corresponds to TRBD2 (6 bases). For the CDR3, the DNA is TGTGCCAGCAGCCAAGACGGGGTAGCGGCCTACAATGAGCAGTTCTTC. It specifies CASSQDGVAAYNEQFF.